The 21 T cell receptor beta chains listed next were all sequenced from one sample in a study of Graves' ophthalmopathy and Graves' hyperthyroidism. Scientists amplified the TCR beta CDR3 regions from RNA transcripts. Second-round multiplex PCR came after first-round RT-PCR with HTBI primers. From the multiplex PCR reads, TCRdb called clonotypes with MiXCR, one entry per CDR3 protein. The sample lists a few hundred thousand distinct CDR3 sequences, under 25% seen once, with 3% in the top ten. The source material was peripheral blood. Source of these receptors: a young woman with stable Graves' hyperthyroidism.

CDR3 nucleotide sequence: TGTGCCAGCAGTTTGGGGGGGTCTTCCTTTGTCCAAGAGACCCAGTACTTC. It encodes CASSLGGSSFVQETQYF. The J gene is TRBJ2-5, the V gene TRBV12-3 or TRBV12-4, with 7 bases lining up with TRBD2. The length of the CDR3 is 17 residues. Unmatched junction bases numbered 11, after V lost 3 bases and J lost 1 base.

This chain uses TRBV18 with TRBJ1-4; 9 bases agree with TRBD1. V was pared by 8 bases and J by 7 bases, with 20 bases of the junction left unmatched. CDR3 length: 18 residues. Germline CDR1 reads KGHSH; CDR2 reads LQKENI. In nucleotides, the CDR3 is TGTGCCAGCACCGAGGAACCCGGGACAGGGTATTATGGTGAAAAACTGTTTTTT. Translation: CASTEEPGTGYYGEKLFF.

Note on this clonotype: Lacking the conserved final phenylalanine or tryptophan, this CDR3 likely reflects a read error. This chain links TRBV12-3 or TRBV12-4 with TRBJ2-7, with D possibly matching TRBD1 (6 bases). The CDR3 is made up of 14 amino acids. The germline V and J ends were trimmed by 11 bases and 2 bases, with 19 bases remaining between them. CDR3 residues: CACNLKGQAYEQYL. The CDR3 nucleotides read TGTGCCTGCAACCTAAAGGGACAAGCCTACGAGCAGTACCTC.

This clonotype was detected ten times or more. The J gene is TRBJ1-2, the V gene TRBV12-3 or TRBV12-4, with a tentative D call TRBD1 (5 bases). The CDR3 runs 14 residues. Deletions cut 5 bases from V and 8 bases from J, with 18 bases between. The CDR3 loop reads CASSLGTLQGGYTF. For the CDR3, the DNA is TGTGCCAGCAGTCTCGGGACTCTCCAAGGGGGCTACACCTTC.

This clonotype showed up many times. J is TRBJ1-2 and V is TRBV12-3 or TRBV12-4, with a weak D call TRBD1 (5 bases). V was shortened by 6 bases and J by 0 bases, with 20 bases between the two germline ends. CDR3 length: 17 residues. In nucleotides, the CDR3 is TGTGCCAGCAGGAAACCGGGACCACCTGTAGCTAACTATGGCTACACCTTC. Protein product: CASRKPGPPVANYGYTF.

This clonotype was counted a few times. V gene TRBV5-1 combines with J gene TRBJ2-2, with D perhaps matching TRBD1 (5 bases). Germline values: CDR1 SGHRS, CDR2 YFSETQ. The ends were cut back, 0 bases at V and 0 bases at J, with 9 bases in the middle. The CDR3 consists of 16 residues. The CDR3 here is CASSLGGRANTGELFF. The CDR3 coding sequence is TGCGCCAGCAGCTTGGGGGGCAGGGCGAACACCGGGGAGCTGTTTTTT.

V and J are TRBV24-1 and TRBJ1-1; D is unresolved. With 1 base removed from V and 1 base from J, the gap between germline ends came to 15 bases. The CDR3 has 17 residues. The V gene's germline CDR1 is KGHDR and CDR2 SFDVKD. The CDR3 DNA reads TGTGCCACCAGTGATTTTACGGTAAGATGCAGGAACACTGAAGCTTTCTTT. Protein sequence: CATSDFTVRCRNTEAFF.

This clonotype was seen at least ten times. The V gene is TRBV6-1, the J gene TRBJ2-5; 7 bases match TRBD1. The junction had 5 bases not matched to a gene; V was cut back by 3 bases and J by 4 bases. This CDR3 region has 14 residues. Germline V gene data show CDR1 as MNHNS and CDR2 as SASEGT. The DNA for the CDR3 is TGTGCCAGCAGTGACACAGGGGTTGGAGAGACCCAGTACTTC. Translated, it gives CASSDTGVGETQYF.

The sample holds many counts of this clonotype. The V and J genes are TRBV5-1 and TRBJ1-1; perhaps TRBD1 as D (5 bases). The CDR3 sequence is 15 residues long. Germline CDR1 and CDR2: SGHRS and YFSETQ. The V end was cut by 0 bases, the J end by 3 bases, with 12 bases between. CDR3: CASSLAGGVDTEAFF. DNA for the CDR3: TGCGCCAGCAGCTTGGCCGGGGGGGTGGACACTGAAGCTTTCTTT.

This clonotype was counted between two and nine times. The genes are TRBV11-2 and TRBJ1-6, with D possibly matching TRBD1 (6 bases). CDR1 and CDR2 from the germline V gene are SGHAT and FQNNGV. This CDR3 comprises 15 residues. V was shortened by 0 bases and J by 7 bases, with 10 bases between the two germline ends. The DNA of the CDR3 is TGTGCCAGCAGCTTAGACCCAGGGGACAATTCACCCCTCCACTTT. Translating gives CASSLDPGDNSPLHF.

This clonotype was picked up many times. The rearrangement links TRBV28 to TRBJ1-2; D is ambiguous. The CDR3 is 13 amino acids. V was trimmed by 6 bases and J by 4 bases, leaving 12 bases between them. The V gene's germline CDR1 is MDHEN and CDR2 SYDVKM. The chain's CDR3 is CASSLDLRYGYTF. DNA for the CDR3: TGTGCCAGCAGCCTTGACTTGCGCTATGGCTACACCTTC.

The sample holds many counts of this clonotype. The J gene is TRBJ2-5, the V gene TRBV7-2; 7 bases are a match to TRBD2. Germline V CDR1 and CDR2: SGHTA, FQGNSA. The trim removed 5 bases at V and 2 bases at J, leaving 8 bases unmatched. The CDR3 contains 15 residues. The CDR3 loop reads CASSLGGLIQETQYF. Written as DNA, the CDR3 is TGTGCCAGCAGCCTTGGGGGACTAATACAAGAGACCCAGTACTTC.

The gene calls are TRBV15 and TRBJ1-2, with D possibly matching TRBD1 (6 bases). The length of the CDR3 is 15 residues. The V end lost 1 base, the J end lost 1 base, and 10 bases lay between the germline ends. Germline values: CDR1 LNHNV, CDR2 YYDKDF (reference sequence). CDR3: CATSRGDTFNYGYTF. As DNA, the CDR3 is TGTGCCACCAGCAGAGGGGACACCTTTAACTATGGCTACACCTTC. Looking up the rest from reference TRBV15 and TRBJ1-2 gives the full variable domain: DAMVIQNPRYQVTQFGKPVTLSCSQTLNHNVMYWYQQKSSQAPKLLFHYYDKDFNNEADTPDNFQSRRPNTSFCFLDIRSPGLGDTAMYLCATSRGDTFNYGYTFGSGTRLTVV.

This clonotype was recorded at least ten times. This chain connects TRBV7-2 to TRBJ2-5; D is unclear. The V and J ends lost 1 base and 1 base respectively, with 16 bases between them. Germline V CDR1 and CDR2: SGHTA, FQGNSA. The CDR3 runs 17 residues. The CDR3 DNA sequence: TGTGCCAGCAGCTTAGGAGGTGGTTCCCGCCTCCAAGAGACCCAGTACTTC. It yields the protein CASSLGGGSRLQETQYF.

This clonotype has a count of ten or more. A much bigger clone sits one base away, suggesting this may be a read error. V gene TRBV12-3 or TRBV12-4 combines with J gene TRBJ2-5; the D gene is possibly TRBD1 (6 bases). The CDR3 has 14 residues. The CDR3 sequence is CASSLGGQGETKYF. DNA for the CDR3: TGTGCCAGCAGTTTAGGGGGACAAGGAGAGACCAAGTACTTC.

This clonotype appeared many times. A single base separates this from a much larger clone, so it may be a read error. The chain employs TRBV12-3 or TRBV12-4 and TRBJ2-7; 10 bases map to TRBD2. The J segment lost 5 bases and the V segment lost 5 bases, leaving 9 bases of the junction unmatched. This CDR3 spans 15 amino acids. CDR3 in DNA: TGTGCCAGCAGTCTTCTAGCGGGAGAAGGTCACGAGCAGTACTTC. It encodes CASSLLAGEGHEQYF.

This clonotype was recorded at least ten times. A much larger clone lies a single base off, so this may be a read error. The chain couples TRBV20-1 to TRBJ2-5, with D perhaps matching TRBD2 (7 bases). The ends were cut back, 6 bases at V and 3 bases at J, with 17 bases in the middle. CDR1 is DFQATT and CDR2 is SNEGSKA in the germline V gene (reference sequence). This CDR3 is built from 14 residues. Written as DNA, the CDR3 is TGCAGTGCAACGGAGGGGGGGGCCGAAGAGACCCAGTACTTC. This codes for CSATEGGAEETQYF.

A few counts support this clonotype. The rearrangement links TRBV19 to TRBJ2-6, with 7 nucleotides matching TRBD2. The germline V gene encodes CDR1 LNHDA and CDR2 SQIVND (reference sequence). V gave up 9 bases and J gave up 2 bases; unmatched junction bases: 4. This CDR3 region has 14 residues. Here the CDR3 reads CASDGGAGANVLTF. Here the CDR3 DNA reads TGTGCCAGCGATGGGGGGGCTGGGGCCAACGTCCTGACTTTC.

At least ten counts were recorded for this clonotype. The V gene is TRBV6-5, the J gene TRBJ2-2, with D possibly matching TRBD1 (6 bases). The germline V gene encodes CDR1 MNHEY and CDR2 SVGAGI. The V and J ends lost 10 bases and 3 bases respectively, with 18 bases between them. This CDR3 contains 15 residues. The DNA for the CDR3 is TGTGCCACCCGTTTTGGGGGCCGGGACACCGGGGAGCTGTTTTTT. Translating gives CATRFGGRDTGELFF.

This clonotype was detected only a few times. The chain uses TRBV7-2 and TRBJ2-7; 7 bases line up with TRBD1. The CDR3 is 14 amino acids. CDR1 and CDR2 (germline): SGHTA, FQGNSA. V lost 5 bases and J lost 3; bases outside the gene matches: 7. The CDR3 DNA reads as TGTGCCAGCAGCAAGGGGGCTAGCTTCTACGAGCAGTACTTC. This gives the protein CASSKGASFYEQYF.

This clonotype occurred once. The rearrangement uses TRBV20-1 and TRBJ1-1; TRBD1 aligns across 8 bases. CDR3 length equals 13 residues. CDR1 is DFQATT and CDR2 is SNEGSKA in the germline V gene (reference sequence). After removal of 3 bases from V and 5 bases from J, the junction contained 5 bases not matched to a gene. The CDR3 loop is CSARTGDYTEAFF. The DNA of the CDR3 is TGCAGTGCTAGGACAGGGGATTATACTGAAGCTTTCTTT.